The rows below give T cell receptor beta chains drawn from one sample of a study of shared clonotypes between healthy human individuals. Assay used: immunoSEQ multiplex PCR; TCRdb lists only in-frame clones, some missing. In the table there are about a million clones, about 75% of which are singletons. Sequences were obtained from memory CD4+ T cells sorted from blood. Receptor source: a young man in good health. Both conserved end residues are part of each CDR3. A D gene is named only where the DNA matches it firmly. Clone size is stated in some rows and not others, as once, few, many or a class when expanded.

j_gene | d_gene | v_gene | abundance | CDR3nt | CDR3aa
TRBJ2-3 | . | TRBV2 | . | TGTGCCAGCAGGGGAGGACTGTCAGATACGCAGTATTTT | CASRGGLSDTQYF
TRBJ1-4 | . | TRBV11-2 | many | TGTGCCAGCACCTCCCCCACAACTAATGAAAAACTGTTTTTT | CASTSPTTNEKLFF
TRBJ1-2 | . | TRBV30 | few | TGTGCCTGGAGTGCGGTCAGGGGCCGGGGCTACACCTTC | CAWSAVRGRGYTF
TRBJ2-7 | TRBD2 | TRBV7-2 | . | TGTGCCAGCAGCTCCGGGACTAGCGCACCCTACGAGCAGTACTTC | CASSSGTSAPYEQYF
TRBJ1-1 | TRBD1 | TRBV28 | few | TGTGCCAGCAGTGACGGGACAGGGACTGAAGCTTTCTTT | CASSDGTGTEAFF
TRBJ2-5 | TRBD2 | TRBV28 | . | TGTGCCAGCAGTAGCCCGGGGGGTCCTAAGGGGGAGACCCAGTACTTC | CASSSPGGPKGETQYF
TRBJ2-3 | TRBD2 | TRBV18 | once | TGTGCCAGCTCACCCCTAGCGGGGCCAGATACGCAGTATTTT | CASSPLAGPDTQYF
TRBJ2-5 | . | TRBV11-1 | . | TGTGCCAGCAGCTTTTACAGGGGGGGGACCCAGTACTTC | CASSFYRGGTQYF
TRBJ2-3 | . | TRBV2 | . | TGTGCCAGCAGTGATAGGAGGCTTGGAACAGATACGCAGTATTTT | CASSDRRLGTDTQYF
TRBJ2-3 | TRBD1 | TRBV6-1 | few | TGTGCCAGCAGTGAAAGACAGGGGAGCACAGATACGCAGTATTTT | CASSERQGSTDTQYF
TRBJ1-1 | . | TRBV5-5 | . | TGTGCCAGCAGCCTCAGGCAGGGAGACACTGAAGCTTTCTTT | CASSLRQGDTEAFF
TRBJ1-6 | TRBD1 | TRBV5-8 | few | TGTGCCAGCAGCTTCCTGACAGGGGGGATGAATTCACCCCTCCACTTT | CASSFLTGGMNSPLHF
TRBJ2-3 | TRBD2 | TRBV10-3 | . | TGTGCCATCAGAAATAGCGGGGGACTCACAGATACGCAGTATTTT | CAIRNSGGLTDTQYF
TRBJ1-1 | . | TRBV4-1 | . | TGCGCCAGCAGCAGAGTGGGGGGGATGAACACTGAAGCTTTCTTT | CASSRVGGMNTEAFF
TRBJ2-5 | TRBD2 | TRBV2 | . | TGTGCCAGCAGTGAGCTAGCGGCAGCGGGGGAGTACTTC | CASSELAAAGEYF
TRBJ2-7 | . | TRBV6-1 | once | TGTGCCAGCAGTGCCAGTGGCTACGAGCAGTACTTC | CASSASGYEQYF
TRBJ1-3 | TRBD1 | TRBV18 | . | TGTGCCAGCTCACCGGCCGGGACAGGGACCTCTGGAAACACCATATATTTT | CASSPAGTGTSGNTIYF
TRBJ2-2 | TRBD1 | TRBV5-1 | many | TGCGCCAGCAGCTCCGGGACAGTCAACACCGGGGAGCTGTTTTTT | CASSSGTVNTGELFF
TRBJ1-1 | . | TRBV11-3 | . | TGTGCCAGCAGCTTAGATCCTTGGGAAGACCTTGAAGCTTTCTTT | CASSLDPWEDLEAFF
TRBJ2-2 | . | TRBV28 | . | TGTGCCAGCAGTCTCCGAGGGGGCGGGGAGCTGTTTTTT | CASSLRGGGELFF
TRBJ2-7 | . | TRBV12-5 | . | TGTGCTAGTGGTATAGCCTACGAGCAGTACTTC | CASGIAYEQYF
TRBJ2-7 | . | TRBV30 | . | TGTGCCTGGAGTGTCGGGGGCGGCGGCTACGAGCAGTACTTC | CAWSVGGGGYEQYF
TRBJ2-1 | . | TRBV5-1 | . | TGCGCCAGCAGCTTAGAACGAACCCTCGCAAATGAGCAGTTCTTC | CASSLERTLANEQFF
TRBJ1-2 | . | TRBV30 | once | TGTGCCTGGAGAAACAGGGCTGGTGGCTACACCTTC | CAWRNRAGGYTF
TRBJ2-5 | TRBD2 | TRBV10-3 | . | TGTGCCATCAGTGGGGGGGGAGAGACCCAGTACTTC | CAISGGGETQYF
TRBJ2-7 | TRBD1 | TRBV28 | . | TGTGCCAGCAGAACTCCAGGGGGCGGGACCTACGAGCAGTACTTC | CASRTPGGGTYEQYF
TRBJ2-3 | TRBD2 | TRBV28 | . | TGTGCCAGCAGTTTATTGCTCGGGACTAGCGGGGGGGCCGGCACAGATACGCAGTATTTT | CASSLLLGTSGGAGTDTQYF
TRBJ2-7 | TRBD1 | TRBV6-6 | . | TGTGCCAGCAGCATCCCGGGACAGAACTACGAGCAGTACTTC | CASSIPGQNYEQYF
TRBJ2-5 | . | TRBV5-8 | . | TGTGCCAGCAGCCTAGGACGAGTTAGCCGACAGACCCAGTACTTC | CASSLGRVSRQTQYF
TRBJ2-5 | TRBD2 | TRBV7-2 | . | TGTGCCAGCAGCTATAGGGCGGGAGTGCCCGAGACCCAGTACTTC | CASSYRAGVPETQYF
TRBJ1-6 | . | TRBV7-2 | . | TGTGCCAGCAGTAGGGATATATATAATTCACCCCTCCACTTT | CASSRDIYNSPLHF